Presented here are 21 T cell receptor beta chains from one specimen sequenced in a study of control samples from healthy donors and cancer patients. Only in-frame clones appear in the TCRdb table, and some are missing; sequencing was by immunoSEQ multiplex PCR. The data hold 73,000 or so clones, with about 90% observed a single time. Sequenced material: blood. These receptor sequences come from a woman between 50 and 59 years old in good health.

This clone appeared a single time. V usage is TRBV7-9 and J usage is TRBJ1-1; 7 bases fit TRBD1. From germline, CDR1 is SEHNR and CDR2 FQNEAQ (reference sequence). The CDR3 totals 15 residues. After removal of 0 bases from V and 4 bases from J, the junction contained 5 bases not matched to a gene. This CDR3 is CASSLAGGSGTEAFF. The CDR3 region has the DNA TGTGCCAGCAGCTTAGCAGGGGGCTCGGGCACTGAAGCTTTCTTT.

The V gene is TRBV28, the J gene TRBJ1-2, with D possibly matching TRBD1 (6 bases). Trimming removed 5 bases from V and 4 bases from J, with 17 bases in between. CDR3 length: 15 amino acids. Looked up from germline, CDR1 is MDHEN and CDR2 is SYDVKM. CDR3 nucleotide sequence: TGTGCCAGCAGTCCAGGACAGTCGAGTCTCTATGGCTACACCTTC. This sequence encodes CASSPGQSSLYGYTF.

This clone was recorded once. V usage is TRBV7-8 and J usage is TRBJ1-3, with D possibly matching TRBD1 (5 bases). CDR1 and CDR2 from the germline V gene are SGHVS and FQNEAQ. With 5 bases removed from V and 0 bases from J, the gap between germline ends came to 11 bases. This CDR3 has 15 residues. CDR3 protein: CASSLAGGSGNTIYF. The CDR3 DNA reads TGTGCCAGCAGCCTCGCCGGGGGCTCTGGAAACACCATATATTTT. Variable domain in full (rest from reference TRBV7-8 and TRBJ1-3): GAGVSQSPRYKVAKRGQDVALRCDPISGHVSLFWYQQALGQGPEFLTYFQNEAQLDKSGLPSDRFFAERPEGSVSTLKIQRTQQEDSAVYLCASSLAGGSGNTIYFGEGSWLTVV.

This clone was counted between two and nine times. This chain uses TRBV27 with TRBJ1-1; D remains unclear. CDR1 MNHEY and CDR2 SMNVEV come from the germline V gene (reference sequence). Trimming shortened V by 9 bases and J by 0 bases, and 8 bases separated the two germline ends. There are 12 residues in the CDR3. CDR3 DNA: TGTGCCAGTCATGGGGTGAACACTGAAGCTTTCTTT. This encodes CASHGVNTEAFF.

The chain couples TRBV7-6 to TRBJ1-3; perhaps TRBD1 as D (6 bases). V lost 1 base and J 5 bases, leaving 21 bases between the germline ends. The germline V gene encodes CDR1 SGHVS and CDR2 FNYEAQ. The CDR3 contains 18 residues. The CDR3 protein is CASSLGGRQGQDRNTIYF. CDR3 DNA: TGTGCCAGCAGCTTAGGGGGGCGGCAAGGTCAAGATAGAAACACCATATATTTT.

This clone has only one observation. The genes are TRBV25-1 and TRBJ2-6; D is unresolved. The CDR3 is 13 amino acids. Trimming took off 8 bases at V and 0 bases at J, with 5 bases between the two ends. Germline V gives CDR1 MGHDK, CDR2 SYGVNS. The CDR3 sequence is CASARSGANVLTF. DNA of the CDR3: TGTGCCAGCGCACGCTCTGGGGCCAACGTCCTGACTTTC. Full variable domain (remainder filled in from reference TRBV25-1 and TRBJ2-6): EADIYQTPRYLVIGTGKKITLECSQTMGHDKMYWYQQDPGMELHLIHYSYGVNSTEKGDLSSESTVSRIRTEHFPLTLESARPSHTSQYLCASARSGANVLTFGAGSRLTVL.

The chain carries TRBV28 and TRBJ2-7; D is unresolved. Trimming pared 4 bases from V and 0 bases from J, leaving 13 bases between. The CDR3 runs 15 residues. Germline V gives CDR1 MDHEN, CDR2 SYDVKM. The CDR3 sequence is CASSSRTVPSYEQYF. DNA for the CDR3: TGTGCCAGCAGTTCTAGAACGGTACCCTCCTACGAGCAGTACTTC. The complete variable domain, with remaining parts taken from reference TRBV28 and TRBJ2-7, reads DVKVTQSSRYLVKRTGEKVFLECVQDMDHENMFWYRQDPGLGLRLIYFSYDVKMKEKGDIPEGYSVSREKKERFSLILESASTNQTSMYLCASSSRTVPSYEQYFGPGTRLTVT.

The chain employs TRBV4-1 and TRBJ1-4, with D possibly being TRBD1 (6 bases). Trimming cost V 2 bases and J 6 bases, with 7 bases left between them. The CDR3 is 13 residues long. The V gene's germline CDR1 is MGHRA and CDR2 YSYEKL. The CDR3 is CASSQHRDEKLFF. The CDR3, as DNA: TGCGCCAGCAGCCAACACAGGGATGAAAAACTGTTTTTT.

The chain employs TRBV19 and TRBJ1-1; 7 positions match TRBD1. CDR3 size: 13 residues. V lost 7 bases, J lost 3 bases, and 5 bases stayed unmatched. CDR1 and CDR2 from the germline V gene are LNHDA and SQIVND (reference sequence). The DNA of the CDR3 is TGTGCCAGTAAGCCAGGGGGGGACACTGAAGCTTTCTTT. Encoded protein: CASKPGGDTEAFF.

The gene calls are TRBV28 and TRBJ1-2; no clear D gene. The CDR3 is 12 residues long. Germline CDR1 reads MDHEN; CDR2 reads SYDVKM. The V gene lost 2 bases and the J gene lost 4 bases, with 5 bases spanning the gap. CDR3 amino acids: CASSLGSYGYTF. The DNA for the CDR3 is TGTGCCAGCAGTTTAGGGTCCTATGGCTACACCTTC.

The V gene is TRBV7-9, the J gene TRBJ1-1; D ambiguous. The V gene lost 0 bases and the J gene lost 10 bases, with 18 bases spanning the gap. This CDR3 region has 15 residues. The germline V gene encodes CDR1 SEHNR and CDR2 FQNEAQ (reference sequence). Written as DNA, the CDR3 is TGTGCCAGCAGCTTAGCTTCCTCGCCCGAAAGAGGAGCTTTCTTT. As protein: CASSLASSPERGAFF.

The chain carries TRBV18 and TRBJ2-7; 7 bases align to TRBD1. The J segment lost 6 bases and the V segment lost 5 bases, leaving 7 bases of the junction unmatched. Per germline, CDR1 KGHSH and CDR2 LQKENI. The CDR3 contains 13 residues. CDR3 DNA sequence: TGTGCCAGCTCATCAGGGACAGACCGCGAGCAGTACTTC. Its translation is CASSSGTDREQYF.

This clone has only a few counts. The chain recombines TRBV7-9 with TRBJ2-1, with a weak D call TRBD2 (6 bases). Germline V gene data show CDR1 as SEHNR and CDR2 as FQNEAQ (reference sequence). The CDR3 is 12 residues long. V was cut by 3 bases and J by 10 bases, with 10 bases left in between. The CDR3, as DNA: TGTGCCAGCAGCTTTTCCGGGAGCGAGCAGTTCTTC. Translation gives CASSFSGSEQFF.

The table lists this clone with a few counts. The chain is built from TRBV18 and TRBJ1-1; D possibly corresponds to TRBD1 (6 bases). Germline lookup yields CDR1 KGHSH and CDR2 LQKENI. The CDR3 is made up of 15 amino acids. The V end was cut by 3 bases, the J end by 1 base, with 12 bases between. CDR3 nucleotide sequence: TGTGCCAGCTCACCCTGGGGGCCGCCGAACACTGAAGCTTTCTTT. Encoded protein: CASSPWGPPNTEAFF.

The CDR3: CASSPRTRVYEQYF. CDR3 nucleotides: TGTGCCAGCTCACCGCGGACTAGAGTCTACGAGCAGTACTTC. This chain connects TRBV18 to TRBJ2-7, with 7 bases fitting TRBD2. J gave up 3 bases and V 3 bases, and 5 bases lay outside the gene matches. The germline V gene has CDR1 KGHSH and CDR2 LQKENI. There are 14 residues in the CDR3.

The CDR3 nucleotides are TGTGCCAGTAGTATACCCGTCTCAGGGGGCGGCTCTGGGGCCAACGTCCTGACTTTC. Translation: CASSIPVSGGGSGANVLTF. This sequence joins TRBV19 and TRBJ2-6, with 8 bases aligning to TRBD1. The CDR3 extends over 19 amino acids. The germline CDR1 and CDR2 sequences are LNHDA and SQIVND (reference sequence). The trim removed 2 bases at V and 0 bases at J, leaving 9 bases unmatched.

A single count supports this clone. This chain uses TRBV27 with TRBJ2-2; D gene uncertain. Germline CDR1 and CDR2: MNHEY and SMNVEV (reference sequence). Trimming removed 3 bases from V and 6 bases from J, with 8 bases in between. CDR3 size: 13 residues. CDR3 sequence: CASSLLPPGELFF. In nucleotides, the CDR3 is TGTGCCAGCAGTTTGCTTCCCCCCGGGGAGCTGTTTTTT.

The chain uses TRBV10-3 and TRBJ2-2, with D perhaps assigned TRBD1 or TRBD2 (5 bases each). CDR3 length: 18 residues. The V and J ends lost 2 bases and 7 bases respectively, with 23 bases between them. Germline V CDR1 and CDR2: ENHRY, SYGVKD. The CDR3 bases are TGTGCCATCAGTGAGGCGGCCCCTCACCGTGGGGGAAGCGGGGAGCTGTTTTTT. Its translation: CAISEAAPHRGGSGELFF.

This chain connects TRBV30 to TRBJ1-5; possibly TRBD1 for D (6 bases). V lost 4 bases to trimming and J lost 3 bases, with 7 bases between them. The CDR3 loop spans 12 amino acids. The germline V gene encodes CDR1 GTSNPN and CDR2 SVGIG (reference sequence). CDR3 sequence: CAWNRDNQPQHF. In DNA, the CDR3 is TGTGCCTGGAACAGGGACAATCAGCCCCAGCATTTT.

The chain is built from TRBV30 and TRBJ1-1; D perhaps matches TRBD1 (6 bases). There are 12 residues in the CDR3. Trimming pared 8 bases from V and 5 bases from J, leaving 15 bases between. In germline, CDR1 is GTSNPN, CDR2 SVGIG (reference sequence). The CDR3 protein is CARMGGGTEAFF. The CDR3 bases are TGTGCCCGGATGGGGGGCGGGACTGAAGCTTTCTTT.

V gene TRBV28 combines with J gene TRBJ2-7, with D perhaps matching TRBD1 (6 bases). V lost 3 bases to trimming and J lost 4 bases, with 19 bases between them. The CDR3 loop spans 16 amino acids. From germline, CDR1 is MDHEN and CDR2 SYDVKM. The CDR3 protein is CASSFGTLEEAYEQYF. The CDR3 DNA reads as TGTGCCAGCAGTTTTGGGACATTGGAGGAAGCTTACGAGCAGTACTTC.